Listed below are T cell receptor beta chains from one sample, sequenced in a study of beta chain features in type 1 diabetes. TCRdb's copy holds only in-frame clones and misses some; the assay was immunoSEQ multiplex PCR. In the table there are approximately 170,000 clones, roughly 63% of which are singletons. The specimen was naive CD4+ T cells from blood. These TCRs come from a man under 40 with type 1 diabetes. Both conserved end residues are part of each CDR3. The D gene is left open where the match is weak.

V gene,J gene,D gene,CDR3 protein
TRBV5-1,TRBJ1-6,-,CASSTWGADSPLHF
TRBV29-1,TRBJ2-6,TRBD1,CSVLGQGRPGANVLTF
TRBV9,TRBJ1-5,-,CASSVTGDSNQPQHF
TRBV29-1,TRBJ1-2,-,CSVEETASGYTF
TRBV7-6,TRBJ2-5,TRBD1,CASSIRQGGETQYF
TRBV18,TRBJ2-5,-,CASSPIVQETQYF
TRBV25-1,TRBJ2-3,-,CASSAGILTDTQYF
TRBV7-7,TRBJ2-1,TRBD2,CASSFSSGGSGEQFF
TRBV7-9,TRBJ1-2,-,CASSLWTENYGYTF
TRBV7-2,TRBJ2-7,-,CASSIHQSGSYEQYF
TRBV5-1,TRBJ2-5,-,CASSLEGPYQETQYF
TRBV5-1,TRBJ2-1,-,CASSPLTGLFYNEQFF
TRBV29-1,TRBJ2-7,TRBD2,CSVGLAGGLYEQYF
TRBV19,TRBJ1-2,-,CASSANYGYTF
TRBV18,TRBJ2-3,-,CASSPSTDTQYF
TRBV5-1,TRBJ2-7,-,CASSTSSAAYEQYF
TRBV28,TRBJ2-6,-,CASSLVSGSGANVLTF
TRBV29-1,TRBJ1-3,-,CSAVKGAGNTIYF
TRBV5-4,TRBJ2-1,TRBD2,CASSFPASGTYNEQFF
TRBV5-4,TRBJ2-5,-,CASSPTTSSMGETQYF
TRBV29-1,TRBJ2-1,TRBD1,CSVVGTGGNEQFF
TRBV18,TRBJ2-5,TRBD1,CASSPVGQQETQYF
TRBV7-9,TRBJ1-2,-,CASSLAQGGGYTF
TRBV14,TRBJ2-7,-,CASSRAGPSSYEQYF
TRBV29-1,-,TRBD1,CSVGTGGISYEQYF
TRBV5-1,TRBJ1-4,TRBD1,CASSTGQDGEKLFF
TRBV28,TRBJ2-7,TRBD1,CASLGTGKERADYEQYF
TRBV5-1,TRBJ2-1,TRBD2,CASSLDGLAYNEQFF
TRBV29-1,TRBJ2-4,-,CSVDGGAKNIQYF
TRBV5-1,TRBJ2-7,TRBD1,CASSFGQGGEQYF
TRBV30,TRBJ2-3,-,CAWSSSRTSHTADTQYF
TRBV14,TRBJ2-3,-,CASSLLGYGADTQYF
TRBV9,TRBJ2-4,-,CTSSTGQGSGNIQYF
TRBV7-2,TRBJ1-4,-,CASSWRTATNEKLFF
TRBV30,TRBJ1-4,TRBD1,CAWSRASIDRGEKLFF
TRBV7-6,TRBJ2-7,-,CASSLSGVGQYF
TRBV29-1,TRBJ2-5,-,CSVATWTVQETQYF
TRBV14,TRBJ1-2,-,CASSQGGDGYTF
TRBV18,TRBJ1-1,-,CASSPPRNTEAFF
TRBV7-9,TRBJ2-7,-,CASTWGQGPMEQYF
TRBV7-2,TRBJ2-7,-,CASSSQIYEQYF
TRBV6-6,TRBJ1-2,-,CASSDSESYGYTF
TRBV7-2,TRBJ2-3,TRBD2,CASSSRLAGGTDTQYF
TRBV29-1,TRBJ1-2,TRBD1,CSVPNNQRTGENYGYTF
TRBV6-5,TRBJ2-4,-,CASSPTPLNIQYF
TRBV27,TRBJ1-6,TRBD1,CASSPDRGGSPLHF
TRBV29-1,TRBJ2-3,TRBD1,CSTLTGYTDTQYF
TRBV5-6,TRBJ2-7,TRBD1,CASSRAPGQSYEQYF
TRBV29-1,TRBJ1-5,TRBD1,CSVGQGENQPQHF
TRBV7-8,TRBJ2-5,-,CASSPRRAGSQETQYF
TRBV30,TRBJ2-7,TRBD1,CAWSSGTGNGEQYF